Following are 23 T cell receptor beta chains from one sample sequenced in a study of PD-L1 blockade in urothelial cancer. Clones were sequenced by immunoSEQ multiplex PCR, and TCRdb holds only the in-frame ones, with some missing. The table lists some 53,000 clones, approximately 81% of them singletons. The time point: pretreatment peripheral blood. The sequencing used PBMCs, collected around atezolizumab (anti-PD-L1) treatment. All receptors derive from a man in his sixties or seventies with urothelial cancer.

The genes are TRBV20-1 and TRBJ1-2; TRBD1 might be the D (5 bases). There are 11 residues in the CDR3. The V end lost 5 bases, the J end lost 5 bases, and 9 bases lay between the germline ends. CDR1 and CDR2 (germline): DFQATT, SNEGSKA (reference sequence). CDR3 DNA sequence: TGCAGTGCTTACGACAGTTATGGCTACACCTTC. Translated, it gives CSAYDSYGYTF.

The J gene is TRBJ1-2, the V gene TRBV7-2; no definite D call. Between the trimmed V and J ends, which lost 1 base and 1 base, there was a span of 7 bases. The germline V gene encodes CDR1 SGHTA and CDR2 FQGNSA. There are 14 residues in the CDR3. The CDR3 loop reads CASSLGPVNYGYTF. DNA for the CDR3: TGTGCCAGCAGCTTAGGGCCAGTTAACTATGGCTACACCTTC.

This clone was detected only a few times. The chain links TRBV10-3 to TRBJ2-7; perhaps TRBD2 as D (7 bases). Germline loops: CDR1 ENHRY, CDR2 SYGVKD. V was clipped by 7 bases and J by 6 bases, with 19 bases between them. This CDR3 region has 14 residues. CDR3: CAIKRGAGEGEQYF. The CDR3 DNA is TGTGCCATCAAGAGGGGGGCGGGAGAGGGCGAGCAGTACTTC.

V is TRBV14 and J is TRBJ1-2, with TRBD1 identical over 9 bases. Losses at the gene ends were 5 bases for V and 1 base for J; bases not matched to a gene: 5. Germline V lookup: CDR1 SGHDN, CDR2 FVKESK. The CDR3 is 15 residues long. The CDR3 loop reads CASSSLTGGNYGYTF. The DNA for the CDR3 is TGTGCCAGCAGCTCCTTGACAGGGGGTAACTATGGCTACACCTTC.

CDR3 loop: CASSFPGWGYTF. CDR3 nucleotide sequence: TGCGCCAGCAGCTTCCCAGGGTGGGGCTACACCTTC. This sequence joins TRBV5-1 and TRBJ1-2, with D possibly matching TRBD1 (5 bases). The length of the CDR3 is 12 residues. Germline V gene lookup returns CDR1 SGHRS and CDR2 YFSETQ. V shed 2 bases and J shed 8 bases, with 10 bases lying between them.

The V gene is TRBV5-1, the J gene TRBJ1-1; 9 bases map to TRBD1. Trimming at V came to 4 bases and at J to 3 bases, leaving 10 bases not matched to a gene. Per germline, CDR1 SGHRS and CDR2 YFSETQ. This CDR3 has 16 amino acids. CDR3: CASSARQGVGDTEAFF. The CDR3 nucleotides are TGCGCCAGCAGCGCGCGACAGGGGGTAGGAGACACTGAAGCTTTCTTT.

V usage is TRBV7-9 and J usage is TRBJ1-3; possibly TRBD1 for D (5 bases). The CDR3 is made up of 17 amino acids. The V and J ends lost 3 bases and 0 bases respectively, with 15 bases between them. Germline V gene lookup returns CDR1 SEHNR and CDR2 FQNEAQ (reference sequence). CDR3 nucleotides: TGTGCCAGCAGCTTGGCGACAGCGGGGAACTCTGGAAACACCATATATTTT. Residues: CASSLATAGNSGNTIYF.

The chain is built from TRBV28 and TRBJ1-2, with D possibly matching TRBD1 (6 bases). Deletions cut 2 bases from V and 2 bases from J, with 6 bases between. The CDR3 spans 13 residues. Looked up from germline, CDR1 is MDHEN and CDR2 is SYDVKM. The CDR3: CASSLGQNYGYTF. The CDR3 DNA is TGTGCCAGCAGTTTAGGACAGAACTATGGCTACACCTTC.

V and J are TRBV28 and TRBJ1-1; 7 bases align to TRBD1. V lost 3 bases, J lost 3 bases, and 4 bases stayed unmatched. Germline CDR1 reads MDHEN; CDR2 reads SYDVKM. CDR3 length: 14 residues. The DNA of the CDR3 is TGTGCCAGCAGTTTTCGCAGGGGGTACACTGAAGCTTTCTTT. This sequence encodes CASSFRRGYTEAFF.

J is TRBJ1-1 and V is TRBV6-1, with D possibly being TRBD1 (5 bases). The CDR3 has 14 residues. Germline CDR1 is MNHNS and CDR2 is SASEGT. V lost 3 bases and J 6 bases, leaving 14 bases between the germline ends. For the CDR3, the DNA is TGTGCCAGCAGTGACGCCACAGGACCTGCTGAAGCTTTCTTT. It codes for CASSDATGPAEAFF.

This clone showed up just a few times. The CDR3 here is CASSLALGHNEQFF. The CDR3 region has the DNA TGTGCCAGCAGCCTGGCCCTGGGGCACAATGAGCAGTTCTTC. This chain joins TRBV9 and TRBJ2-1; possible D gene TRBD1, 5 bases. This CDR3 contains 14 residues. Germline V gene sequence: CDR1 SGDLS, CDR2 YYNGEE. The germline V and J ends were trimmed by 4 bases and 5 bases, with 13 bases remaining between them.

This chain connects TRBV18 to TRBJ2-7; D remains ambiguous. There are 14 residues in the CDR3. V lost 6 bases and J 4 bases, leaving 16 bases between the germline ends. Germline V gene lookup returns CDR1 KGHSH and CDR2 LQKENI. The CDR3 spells CASSKAGSKYEQYF. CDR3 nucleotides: TGTGCCAGCTCCAAAGCCGGGTCGAAATACGAGCAGTACTTC.

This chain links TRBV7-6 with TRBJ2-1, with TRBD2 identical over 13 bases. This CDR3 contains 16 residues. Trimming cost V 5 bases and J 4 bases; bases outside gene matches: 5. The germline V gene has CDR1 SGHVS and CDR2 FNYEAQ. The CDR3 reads CASSRTGLAGYNEQFF. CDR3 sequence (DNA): TGTGCCAGCAGCAGAACGGGACTAGCGGGATACAATGAGCAGTTCTTC.

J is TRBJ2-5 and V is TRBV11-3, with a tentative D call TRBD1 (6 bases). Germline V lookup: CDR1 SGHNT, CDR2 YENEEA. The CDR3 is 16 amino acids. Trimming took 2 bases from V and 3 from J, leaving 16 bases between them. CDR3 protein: CASSLRLGAGEETQYF. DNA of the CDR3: TGTGCCAGCAGCTTAAGGTTGGGGGCAGGGGAAGAGACCCAGTACTTC.

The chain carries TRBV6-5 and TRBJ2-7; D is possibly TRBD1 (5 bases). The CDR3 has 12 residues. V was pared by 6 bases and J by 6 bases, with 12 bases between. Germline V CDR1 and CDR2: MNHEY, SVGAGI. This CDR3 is CASSFIRGEQYF. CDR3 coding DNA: TGTGCCAGCAGCTTCATAAGGGGCGAGCAGTACTTC.

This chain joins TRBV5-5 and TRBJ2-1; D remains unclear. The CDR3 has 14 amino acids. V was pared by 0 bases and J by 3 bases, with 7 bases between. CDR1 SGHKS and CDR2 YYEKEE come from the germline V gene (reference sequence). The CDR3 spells CASSLGQIYNEQFF. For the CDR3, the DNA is TGTGCCAGCAGCTTGGGGCAGATCTACAATGAGCAGTTCTTC.

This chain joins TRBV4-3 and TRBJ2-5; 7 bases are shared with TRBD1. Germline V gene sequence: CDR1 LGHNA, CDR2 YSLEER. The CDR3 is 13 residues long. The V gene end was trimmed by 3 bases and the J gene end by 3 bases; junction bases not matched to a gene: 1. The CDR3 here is CASSHGTEETQYF. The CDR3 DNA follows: TGCGCCAGCAGCCATGGGACAGAAGAGACCCAGTACTTC.

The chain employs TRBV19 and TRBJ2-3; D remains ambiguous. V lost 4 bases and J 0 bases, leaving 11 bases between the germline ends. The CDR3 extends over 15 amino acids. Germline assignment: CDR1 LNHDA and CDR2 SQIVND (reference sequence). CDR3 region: CASSRVVASTDTQYF. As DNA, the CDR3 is TGTGCCAGTAGTAGAGTGGTTGCTAGCACAGATACGCAGTATTTT.

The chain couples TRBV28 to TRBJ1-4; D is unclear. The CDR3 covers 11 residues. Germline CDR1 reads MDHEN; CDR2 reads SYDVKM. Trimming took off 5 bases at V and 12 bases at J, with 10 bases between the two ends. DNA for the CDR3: TGTGCCAGCAGTCTGGGCTGGGAACTGTTTTTT. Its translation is CASSLGWELFF. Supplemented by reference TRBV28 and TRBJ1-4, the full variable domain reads DVKVTQSSRYLVKRTGEKVFLECVQDMDHENMFWYRQDPGLGLRLIYFSYDVKMKEKGDIPEGYSVSREKKERFSLILESASTNQTSMYLCASSLGWELFFGSGTQLSVL.

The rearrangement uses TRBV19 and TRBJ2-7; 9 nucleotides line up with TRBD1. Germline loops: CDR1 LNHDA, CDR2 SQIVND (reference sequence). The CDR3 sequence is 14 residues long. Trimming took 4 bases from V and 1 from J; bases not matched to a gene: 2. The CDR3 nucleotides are TGTGCCAGTAGTAGAGGACAGGGGTCCTACGAGCAGTACTTC. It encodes CASSRGQGSYEQYF.

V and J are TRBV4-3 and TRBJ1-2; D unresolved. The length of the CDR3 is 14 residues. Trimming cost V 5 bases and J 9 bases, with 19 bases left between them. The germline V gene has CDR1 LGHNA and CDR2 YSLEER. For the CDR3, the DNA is TGCGCCAGCAGCGCCGGACTGGTGGATAGTAGCTACACCTTC. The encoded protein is CASSAGLVDSSYTF.

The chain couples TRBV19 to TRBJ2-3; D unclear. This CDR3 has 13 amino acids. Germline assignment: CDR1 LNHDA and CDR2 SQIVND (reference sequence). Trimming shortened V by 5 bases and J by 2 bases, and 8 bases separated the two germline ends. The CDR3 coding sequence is TGTGCCAGTAGTGTACAAGACACAGATACGCAGTATTTT. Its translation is CASSVQDTDTQYF.

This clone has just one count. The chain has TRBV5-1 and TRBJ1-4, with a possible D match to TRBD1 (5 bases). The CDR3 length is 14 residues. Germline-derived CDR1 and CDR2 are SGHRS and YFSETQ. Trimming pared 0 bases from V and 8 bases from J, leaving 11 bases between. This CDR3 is CASSLGQGREKLFF. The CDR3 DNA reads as TGCGCCAGCAGCTTGGGGCAGGGAAGAGAAAAACTGTTTTTT.